This T cell receptor (beta chain) was recorded in a study of shared clonotypes between healthy human individuals. It was on ten immunoSEQ deep assay plates that unsorted PBMC DNA was sequenced. Clones were read by immunoSEQ multiplex PCR, and TCRdb kept only the in-frame ones, dropping some. The sample has a few hundred thousand clones; around 81% are singletons. Study results and caveats: The expectation was that sequencing depth would affect clonotype sharing among donors. A limitation of the genetic and exposure-history diversity represented arose from few donors.

Points on this clone: As yet, its antigen is unknown.

This CDR3 has 15 residues. After removal of 8 bases from V and 0 bases from J, the junction contained 6 bases not matched to a gene. CDR1 is MNHNS and CDR2 is SASEGT in the germline V gene. This clonotype originated in a woman aged 40 to 50 in good health. Some clones in this sample may be carry-over from other donors' samples. Sequencing input: PBMCs. V gene TRBV6-1 combines with J gene TRBJ2-1; TRBD2 agrees at 8 bases. The CDR3 sequence is CASHGGGSSYNEQFF. CDR3 DNA sequence: TGTGCCAGCCATGGCGGGGGGAGCTCCTACAATGAGCAGTTCTTC.